Listed below are T cell receptor beta chains from one sample, sequenced in a study of CD8 T cells in ankylosing spondylitis. TCRdb reanalysed the 5' RACE reads using MiXCR and keeps one entry per CDR3 protein. The table lists roughly 260,000 distinct CDR3 sequences, 20% of them singletons. Sequenced sample: blood, either unsorted or a sorted T cell fraction (not recorded which). The receptors derive from a male donor with ankylosing spondylitis or in good health (not recorded which). The CDR3 runs from the conserved cysteine through the conserved F or W. D genes are given only for firm matches. Clone size is given for some rows only: seen once, a few or many times, or a class if the clone is expanded.

abundance | j_gene | v_gene | d_gene | CDR3aa | CDR3nt
NA | TRBJ1-6 | TRBV7-9 | NA | CASSLPSGSPLHF | TGTGCCAGCAGCTTACCGTCGGGTTCACCCCTCCACTTT
few | TRBJ2-3 | TRBV15 | NA | CATSRDLITDTQYF | TGTGCCACCAGCAGAGATCTAATTACAGATACGCAGTATTTT
NA | TRBJ2-5 | TRBV15 | TRBD1 | CATSRPPGQGETQYF | TGTGCCACCAGCAGACCCCCGGGACAGGGGGAAACCCAGTACTTC
NA | TRBJ2-5 | TRBV12-3/TRBV12-4 | NA | CASSLKVQETQYF | TGTGCCAGCAGTTTAAAGGTACAAGAGACCCAGTACTTC
few | TRBJ2-1 | TRBV3-1 | NA | CASSQGVYYNEQFF | TGTGCCAGCAGCCAAGGAGTATACTACAATGAGCAGTTCTTC
NA | TRBJ1-5 | TRBV20-1 | NA | CSARSQRGLHQPQHF | TGCAGTGCTAGATCTCAGCGGGGGCTGCATCAGCCCCAGCATTTT
few | TRBJ2-5 | TRBV19 | TRBD2 | CASSPIGTSGSETQYF | TGTGCCAGTAGTCCAATCGGGACTAGCGGGAGTGAGACCCAGTACTTC
NA | TRBJ2-1 | TRBV20-1 | TRBD2 | CSAPPGLAGGPAYNEQFF | TGCAGTGCTCCCCCGGGACTAGCGGGAGGTCCAGCGTACAATGAGCAGTTCTTC
many | TRBJ2-3 | TRBV5-1 | TRBD2 | CASSEGLAGFTDTQYF | TGCGCCAGCAGCGAGGGACTAGCGGGCTTCACAGATACGCAGTATTTT
few | TRBJ1-6 | TRBV5-1 | NA | CASSLSRESPLHF | TGCGCCAGCAGCTTGAGTAGGGAATCACCCCTCCACTTT
NA | TRBJ1-2 | TRBV7-2 | NA | CASSLDPDRSYGYTF | TGTGCCAGCAGCTTAGACCCTGACAGGTCCTATGGCTACACCTTC
many | TRBJ1-2 | TRBV5-1 | TRBD1 | CASSPGQGLGYGYTF | TGCGCCAGCAGCCCGGGACAGGGGCTTGGCTATGGCTACACCTTC
NA | TRBJ1-3 | TRBV12-3/TRBV12-4 | NA | CASSLTGTGNTIYF | TGTGCCAGCAGTTTAACAGGGACGGGAAACACCATATATTTT
NA | TRBJ1-1 | TRBV6-1 | TRBD1 | CASSTGGRNTEAFF | TGTGCCAGCTCGACAGGGGGCCGGAACACTGAAGCTTTCTTT
NA | TRBJ2-3 | TRBV12-3/TRBV12-4 | TRBD2 | CASSLRLAGSGTDTQYF | TGTGCCAGCAGTTTAAGGCTAGCGGGGTCAGGCACAGATACGCAGTATTTT
NA | TRBJ2-5 | TRBV20-1 | TRBD2 | CSAAGGPGETQYF | TGCAGTGCGGCGGGGGGGCCGGGAGAGACCCAGTACTTC
NA | TRBJ2-4 | TRBV28 | NA | CASKRGLGVSNIQYF | TGTGCCAGCAAAAGGGGTCTAGGAGTGTCGAACATTCAGTACTTC
NA | TRBJ2-3 | TRBV20-1 | TRBD1 | CSATIGTGGNTQYF | TGCAGTGCTACCATCGGGACAGGGGGGAATACGCAGTATTTT
few | TRBJ1-4 | TRBV9 | NA | CASSSNTGSNEKLFF | TGTGCCAGCAGCTCTAATACAGGGTCTAATGAAAAACTGTTTTTT
NA | TRBJ2-6 | TRBV6-1 | NA | CASRLFHSGANVLTF | TGTGCCAGCAGACTTTTCCATTCTGGGGCCAACGTCCTGACTTTC
few | TRBJ1-1 | TRBV7-3 | NA | CASSPGGVDVTEAFF | TGTGCCAGCAGCCCCGGAGGCGTGGATGTCACTGAAGCTTTCTTT
many | TRBJ2-3 | TRBV29-1 | NA | CSVEDSRDTQYF | TGCAGCGTTGAAGATTCACGCGATACGCAGTATTTT
few | TRBJ1-3 | TRBV3-1 | TRBD1 | CASSQTGSSGNTIYF | TGTGCCAGCAGCCAGACAGGGAGCTCTGGAAACACCATATATTTT
NA | TRBJ2-2 | TRBV5-1 | TRBD1 | CASSRTGEGELFF | TGCGCCAGCAGCCGGACAGGGGAAGGGGAGCTGTTTTTT
NA | TRBJ2-5 | TRBV12-3/TRBV12-4 | TRBD1 | CASSRNRGETQYF | TGTGCCAGCAGCAGGAACAGGGGAGAGACCCAGTACTTC
NA | TRBJ2-6 | TRBV7-3 | NA | CTSSGFMAGANVLTF | TGTACCAGCAGCGGCTTTATGGCTGGGGCCAACGTCCTGACTTTC